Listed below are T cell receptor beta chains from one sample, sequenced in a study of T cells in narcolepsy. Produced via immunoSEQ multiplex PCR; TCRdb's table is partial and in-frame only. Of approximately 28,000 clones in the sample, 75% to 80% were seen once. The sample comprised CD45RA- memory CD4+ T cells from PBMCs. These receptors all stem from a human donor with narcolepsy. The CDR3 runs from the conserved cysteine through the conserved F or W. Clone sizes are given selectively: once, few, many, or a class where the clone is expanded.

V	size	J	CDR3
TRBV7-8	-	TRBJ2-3	CASSFRHPRGGRTDTQYF
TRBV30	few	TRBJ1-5	CAWSGQSDQPQHF
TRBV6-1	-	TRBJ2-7	CASSEALQGRLTYEQYF
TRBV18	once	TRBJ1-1	CASSPRQKENTEAFF
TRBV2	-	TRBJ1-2	CASTSDRVDYGYTF
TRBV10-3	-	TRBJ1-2	CAIRQGASNYGYTF
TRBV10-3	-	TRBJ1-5	CATGAPGGSNQPQHF
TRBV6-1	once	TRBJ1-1	CASSEFVAAYAGTEAFF
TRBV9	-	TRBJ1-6	CASSLTGTGWHSPLHF
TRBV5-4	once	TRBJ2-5	CASSLEASGGKETQYF
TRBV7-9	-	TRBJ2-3	CASSLGQGGDTQYF
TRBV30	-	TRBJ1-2	CAWSGTGDGYTF
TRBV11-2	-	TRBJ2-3	CASSFGGAGDTQYF
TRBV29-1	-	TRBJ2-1	CSVSGRSSYNEQFF
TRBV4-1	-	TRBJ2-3	CASSQEGLAGTDTQYF
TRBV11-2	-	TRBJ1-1	CASSPSTANTEAFF
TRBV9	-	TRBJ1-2	CASSPGRDGYTF
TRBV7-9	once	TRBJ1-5	CASSADRAGNQPQHF
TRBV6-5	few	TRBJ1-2	CASSGTGGNYGYTF
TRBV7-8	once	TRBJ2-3	CASSLDRARDTQYF
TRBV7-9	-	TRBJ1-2	CASSLDLGYGYTF
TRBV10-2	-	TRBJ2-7	CASSESGQIGKQYF
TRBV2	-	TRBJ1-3	CASSVGQGFSGNTIYF
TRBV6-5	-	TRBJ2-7	CASSRGLAGSYEQYF
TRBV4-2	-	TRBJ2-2	CASSQANAGELFF
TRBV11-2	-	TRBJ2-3	CASSSAQVGSDTQYF
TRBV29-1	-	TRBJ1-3	CSAVLNSGNTIYF
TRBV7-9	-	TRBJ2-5	CASSLALGSETQYF